The 30 T cell receptor beta chains below were found in one sample sequenced in a study of human T cells and chemical hapten exposure (dated by TCRdb to the early 2020s). Library preparation used RACE. Sequencing used a NextSeq 500. TCRdb reanalyzed the raw reads on its own, using fastp at Q25 for trimming and MiXCR for clone calling, and kept in-frame beta chains. Merged by CDR3 protein, the rows form single entries marked with the most common genes and DNA. Across this sample there are 45,000 to 60,000 distinct CDR3 sequences, with about 9.6% seen only once. In total, the top ten clones hold more than 10% of the sample. Read against the paper, the sample's time point label means: patch test 1, 2 weeks after DPC sensitization. The treatment or condition label, as the study defines it: therapeutic diphenylcyclopropenone sensitization with weekly scalp DPC. This specimen consisted of whole blood, obtained in connection with sensitization to the hapten diphenylcyclopropenone (DPC). The receptors derive from a woman in her thirties or forties with alopecia areata. Some clones in this sample may be carry-over from other donors' samples.

This clonotype was observed a handful of times. The chain is built from TRBV12-3 or TRBV12-4 and TRBJ2-2; possible D gene TRBD2, 5 bases. V lost 3 bases and J 7 bases, leaving 9 bases between the germline ends. This CDR3 has 13 amino acids. The CDR3 loop reads CASSLSGYGELFF. In DNA, the CDR3 is TGTGCCAGCAGTTTGTCGGGGTACGGGGAGCTGTTTTTT.

This clonotype was observed a few times. This chain links TRBV28 with TRBJ2-7; weak D call: TRBD1 (6 bases). The germline gives CDR1 MDHEN, CDR2 SYDVKM. This CDR3 is built from 16 residues. Trimming took 8 bases from V and 9 from J, leaving 29 bases between them. CDR3 residues: CASRDTVTLREEGQYF. The CDR3 DNA reads TGTGCCAGCCGGGACACAGTAACACTACGAGAAGAGGGGCAGTACTTC.

This clonotype is categorized as medium-sized. The chain couples TRBV27 to TRBJ2-7; D gene unclear. Trimming stripped 5 bases from V and 4 bases from J, with 12 bases between. Germline V lookup: CDR1 MNHEY, CDR2 SMNVEV (reference sequence). The CDR3 totals 13 residues. The chain's CDR3 is CASSPQTDYEQYF. CDR3 DNA sequence: TGTGCCAGCAGTCCTCAGACGGATTACGAGCAGTACTTC.

This clonotype was seen many times. The CDR3 DNA reads TGTGCCAGCTCAGCCCATCGGACAGTTCGGGAAGGTCAGCCCCAGCATTTT. This encodes CASSAHRTVREGQPQHF. This chain links TRBV18 with TRBJ1-5; tentative D call: TRBD1 (6 bases). The CDR3 length is 17 residues. Trimming cost V 5 bases and J 6 bases, with 23 bases left between them. From germline, CDR1 is KGHSH and CDR2 LQKENI.

This clonotype was observed many times. This chain joins TRBV7-2 and TRBJ2-2; D is unresolved. V lost 9 bases, J lost 6 bases, and 26 bases lay in between. Germline-derived CDR1 and CDR2 are SGHTA and FQGNSA. The length of the CDR3 is 17 residues. The CDR3 here is CASTLIAASLRSGELFF. The CDR3, as DNA: TGTGCCAGTACCTTGATTGCGGCGTCCCTACGATCCGGGGAGCTGTTTTTT.

The CDR3 nucleotides are TGTGCCAGCACTATGAACACTGAAGCTTTCTTT. Encoded protein: CASTMNTEAFF. The chain combines TRBV28 with TRBJ1-1; D is unclear. V dropped 7 bases and J dropped 0 bases, with 3 bases sitting between them. Germline V lookup: CDR1 MDHEN, CDR2 SYDVKM. The CDR3 totals 11 residues. Full variable domain (missing parts from reference TRBV28 and TRBJ1-1): DVKVTQSSRYLVKRTGEKVFLECVQDMDHENMFWYRQDPGLGLRLIYFSYDVKMKEKGDIPEGYSVSREKKERFSLILESASTNQTSMYLCASTMNTEAFFGQGTRLTVV.

The chain carries TRBV25-1 and TRBJ1-3; D is unresolved. Germline CDR1 reads MGHDK; CDR2 reads SYGVNS. This CDR3 is built from 20 residues. The V gene lost 2 bases and the J gene lost 5 bases, with 28 bases spanning the gap. Here the CDR3 DNA reads TGTGCCAGCAGTGAAGGGCGGGCCTGGAGTGAAAGAGCCCCAAGAAACACCATATATTTT. It encodes CASSEGRAWSERAPRNTIYF.

This chain joins TRBV18 and TRBJ1-1, with unresolved D. Germline assignment: CDR1 KGHSH and CDR2 LQKENI. This CDR3 has 14 residues. The germline V and J ends were trimmed by 1 base and 0 bases, with 6 bases remaining between them. For the CDR3, the DNA is TGTGCCAGCTCACCACAGGCCGTGAACACTGAAGCTTTCTTT. Translated, it gives CASSPQAVNTEAFF.

This clonotype was seen at least ten times. The genes are TRBV7-8 and TRBJ1-2; 8 positions match TRBD1. J lost 4 bases, V lost 5 bases, and 6 bases had no gene match. CDR1 is SGHVS and CDR2 is FQNEAQ in the germline V gene. The CDR3 covers 14 residues. The CDR3 DNA is TGTGCCAGCAGCACTCGGACAGGGCCCTATGGCTACACCTTC. Translation gives CASSTRTGPYGYTF.

This clonotype was detected a few times. The rearrangement links TRBV28 to TRBJ2-7; no clear D gene. The CDR3 is 16 residues long. Trimming left V 7 bases short and J 0 bases short, with 19 bases between. CDR1 is MDHEN, CDR2 SYDVKM, per germline. In DNA, the CDR3 is TGTGCCAGCACACGGGCTACCCCTTTAAGCTCCTACGAGCAGTACTTC. Protein product: CASTRATPLSSYEQYF.

This chain connects TRBV5-1 to TRBJ2-3; 7 bases are shared with TRBD2. The junction had 6 bases not matched to a gene; V was cut back by 4 bases and J by 4 bases. This CDR3 contains 14 residues. From germline, CDR1 is SGHRS and CDR2 YFSETQ. The CDR3 spells CASSRTGLADTQYF. The CDR3 DNA reads TGCGCCAGCAGCCGGACTGGACTAGCAGATACGCAGTATTTT.

This clonotype was seen at least ten times. The chain carries TRBV12-3 or TRBV12-4 and TRBJ2-6; D is possibly TRBD1 (6 bases). Trimming took off 3 bases at V and 0 bases at J, with 12 bases between the two ends. This CDR3 has 17 amino acids. The CDR3 sequence: CASSFGTSHSGANVLTF. CDR3 in DNA: TGTGCCAGCAGTTTCGGGACATCACACTCTGGGGCCAACGTCCTGACTTTC.

There are many counts of this clonotype. The chain links TRBV12-3 or TRBV12-4 to TRBJ2-7; D may be TRBD2 (6 bases). The CDR3 has 13 amino acids. The ends were cut back, 8 bases at V and 2 bases at J, with 13 bases in the middle. CDR3: CASFLAGTYEQYF. CDR3 bases: TGTGCCAGCTTTCTCGCGGGGACCTACGAGCAGTACTTC.

This clonotype was found many times. The gene calls are TRBV4-1 and TRBJ2-3; either TRBD1 or TRBD2 may fit D (7 bases each). This CDR3 is built from 17 residues. Germline assignment: CDR1 MGHRA and CDR2 YSYEKL. Trimming stripped 1 base from V and 0 bases from J, with 14 bases between. The CDR3 here is CASSQAKGGGSTDTQYF. CDR3 DNA: TGCGCCAGCAGCCAAGCAAAGGGAGGGGGCAGCACAGATACGCAGTATTTT.

This clonotype appeared a few times. The rearrangement joins TRBV7-9 to TRBJ2-2, with no clear D. This CDR3 has 14 residues. The germline gives CDR1 SEHNR, CDR2 FQNEAQ (reference sequence). V was pared by 5 bases and J by 2 bases, with 9 bases between. CDR3 loop: CASSLDPNTGELFF. The DNA of the CDR3 is TGTGCCAGCAGCCTGGACCCTAACACCGGGGAGCTGTTTTTT.

This clonotype has just a few counts. The V gene is TRBV29-1, the J gene TRBJ2-3, with 7 nucleotides matching TRBD1. This CDR3 has 13 residues. The junction had 6 bases not matched to a gene; V was cut back by 7 bases and J by 2 bases. Germline CDR1 is SQVTM and CDR2 is ANQGSEA. The CDR3 region has the DNA TGCAGCGGCACACAGGGGATCACAGATACGCAGTATTTT. Translated, it gives CSGTQGITDTQYF.

In this sample, this clonotype turned up a few times. The chain joins TRBV5-1 to TRBJ1-1; 8 nucleotides agree with TRBD1. The germline gives CDR1 SGHRS, CDR2 YFSETQ. There are 14 residues in the CDR3. Trimming removed 5 bases from V and 6 bases from J; junction bases left unmatched: 9. CDR3 sequence: CASRAGTGSAEAFF. Here the CDR3 DNA reads TGCGCCAGCAGGGCCGGGACAGGTAGCGCTGAAGCTTTCTTT.

The chain is built from TRBV4-1 and TRBJ2-2; D call uncertain. Germline loops: CDR1 MGHRA, CDR2 YSYEKL. V lost 1 base and J 6 bases, leaving 12 bases between the germline ends. The CDR3 extends over 15 amino acids. CDR3 DNA sequence: TGCGCCAGCAGCCAAGTTCTACGCCAAGCCGGGGAGCTGTTTTTT. Residues: CASSQVLRQAGELFF.

This clonotype was observed at least ten times. The chain employs TRBV20-1 and TRBJ2-1; TRBD2 might be the D (6 bases). V dropped 7 bases and J dropped 3 bases, with 19 bases sitting between them. The CDR3 spans 15 residues. Germline V gene data show CDR1 as DFQATT and CDR2 as SNEGSKA (reference sequence). The CDR3 region is CSGSWGDEYYNEQFF. CDR3 nucleotides: TGCAGTGGTAGCTGGGGGGATGAATACTACAATGAGCAGTTCTTC.

For the CDR3, the DNA is TGTGCCATCAGTGACTCCAAGGACAGCCACCCCTACGAGCAGTACTTC. Amino acids: CAISDSKDSHPYEQYF. The chain joins TRBV10-3 to TRBJ2-7; tentatively, D is TRBD1 (6 bases). The V gene lost 3 bases and the J gene lost 2 bases, with 17 bases spanning the gap. The CDR3 runs 16 residues. Germline V lookup: CDR1 ENHRY, CDR2 SYGVKD.

This clonotype was detected many times. The CDR3 sequence: CASSADRAFTDTQYF. The DNA for the CDR3 is TGTGCCAGCAGTGCTGACAGAGCCTTCACAGATACGCAGTATTTT. The V call is TRBV6-5, the J call TRBJ2-3; the D gene is possibly TRBD1 (5 bases). CDR1 and CDR2 (germline): MNHEY, SVGAGI. The CDR3 contains 15 residues. The germline V and J ends were trimmed by 5 bases and 2 bases, with 14 bases remaining between them.

This clonotype was counted between two and nine times. The chain links TRBV6-1 to TRBJ1-6; 8 positions agree with TRBD1. V was pared by 6 bases and J by 6 bases, with 4 bases of the junction left unmatched. CDR1 and CDR2 from the germline V gene are MNHNS and SASEGT. This CDR3 is built from 14 residues. In DNA form, the CDR3 reads TGTGCCAGCAGAATACAGGGGGGTAATTCACCCCTCCACTTT. Residues: CASRIQGGNSPLHF.

Ten or more counts support this clonotype. The rearrangement links TRBV7-2 to TRBJ1-1; D gene unclear. CDR1 is SGHTA and CDR2 is FQGNSA in the germline V gene. V lost 3 bases, J lost 1 base, and 9 bases lay in between. CDR3 length equals 14 residues. The CDR3 coding sequence is TGTGCCAGCAGCTTCACCTCACAGAACACTGAAGCTTTCTTT. It codes for CASSFTSQNTEAFF.

This clonotype was seen at least ten times. The rearrangement joins TRBV12-3 or TRBV12-4 to TRBJ1-4; D perhaps matches TRBD1 (6 bases). V dropped 5 bases and J dropped 0 bases, with 13 bases sitting between them. The CDR3 has 16 amino acids. The CDR3 is CASSMTGFSTNEKLFF. The DNA for the CDR3 is TGTGCCAGCAGTATGACAGGATTTTCAACTAATGAAAAACTGTTTTTT.

The rearrangement joins TRBV10-3 to TRBJ1-1, with D unresolved. Trimming pared 8 bases from V and 0 bases from J, leaving 7 bases between. CDR1 and CDR2 (germline): ENHRY, SYGVKD. The CDR3 is 12 residues long. The CDR3 nucleotides are TGTGCCATCGGGAGTATGAACACTGAAGCTTTCTTT. Protein product: CAIGSMNTEAFF.

This clonotype was picked up many times. The chain couples TRBV30 to TRBJ1-1; D is ambiguous. V shed 0 bases and J shed 5 bases, with 10 bases lying between them. The germline V gene encodes CDR1 GTSNPN and CDR2 SVGIG (reference sequence). The CDR3 length is 13 residues. As DNA, the CDR3 is TGTGCCTGGAGTGTAAGCTCTAGGACTGAAGCTTTCTTT. Its translation: CAWSVSSRTEAFF.

This chain links TRBV21-1 with TRBJ2-7; TRBD1 is the table's D call, not checked against the DNA. TRBV21-1 is marked as a pseudogene. The length of the CDR3 is 14 residues. The CDR3 region is CASRYRRVTYEQYF. CDR3 DNA: TGTGCCAGCAGGTACCGCAGGGTTACCTACGAGCAGTACTTC.

This clonotype came up a few times. The CDR3 region is CASSFFEKLFF. CDR3 coding DNA: TGTGCCAGCAGTTTTTTTGAAAAACTGTTTTTT. J is TRBJ1-4 and V is TRBV28, with D unresolved. The CDR3 contains 11 residues. The V end lost 3 bases, the J end lost 7 bases, and 3 bases lay between the germline ends. Germline values: CDR1 MDHEN, CDR2 SYDVKM.

This clonotype was found many times. The genes are TRBV2 and TRBJ1-5; possibly TRBD1 for D (5 bases). The V end lost 5 bases, the J end lost 3 bases, and 11 bases lay between the germline ends. The CDR3 length is 14 residues. The germline V gene has CDR1 SNHLY and CDR2 FYNNEI. The CDR3 is CASSRQILNQPQHF. The CDR3 bases are TGTGCCAGCAGTCGACAGATACTCAATCAGCCCCAGCATTTT. Combining the CDR3 with reference TRBV2 and TRBJ1-5 gives the whole variable domain EPEVTQTPSHQVTQMGQEVILRCVPISNHLYFYWYRQILGQKVEFLVSFYNNEISEKSEIFDDQFSVERPDGSNFTLKIRSTKLEDSAMYFCASSRQILNQPQHFGDGTRLSIL.

This clonotype was recorded at least ten times. The CDR3 sequence is CASSPAAGGTGELFF. The CDR3 coding sequence is TGTGCCAGCAGTCCCGCGGCGGGGGGCACCGGGGAGCTGTTTTTT. The chain recombines TRBV12-3 or TRBV12-4 with TRBJ2-2; 8 bases map to TRBD2. CDR3 length: 15 residues. V lost 5 bases to trimming and J lost 4 bases; unmatched junction nucleotides: 6.